This T cell receptor beta chain was captured in a study of OX40 agonist ivuxolimab in advanced cancers. Study overall: Patients received ivuxolimab, an intravenous treatment, every 2 weeks at 0.01 to 10 mg/kg.

There are 14 residues in the CDR3. The trim removed 0 bases at V and 5 bases at J, leaving 3 bases unmatched. Germline-derived CDR1 and CDR2 are MNHEY and SVGAGI. Study findings and constraints: No antigen was identified for the clonally expanded peripheral T cells. Averaged across samples, CD8+ T cells carried more expanded clones than CD4+ did. Some nonresponders likewise displayed low normalized T-cell clonal expansion.

TCRdb's copy holds only in-frame clones and misses some; the assay was immunoSEQ multiplex PCR. Among under 30,000 clones listed, around 85% were seen once. A remark on this clone: Its specificity is unknown.

The source material was CD4+ or CD8+ T cells sorted from blood, sampled in a trial of the OX40 agonist ivuxolimab. The rearrangement uses TRBV6-5 and TRBJ2-5; 7 positions match TRBD1. This clonotype was obtained from an adult with an advanced solid tumor such as melanoma, head and neck, liver or kidney cancer. The DNA of the CDR3 is TGTGCCAGCAGTTACTCGACAGGGTTGGAGACCCAGTACTTC. Translating it yields CASSYSTGLETQYF.